This T cell receptor beta chain originates from a study of identical twins. Findings of the study overall: Twins' surplus sharing was weaker for beta out-of-frame sequences.

The germline V gene encodes CDR1 SGHRS and CDR2 YFSETQ. CDR3 length: 14 residues. The V gene lost 0 bases and the J gene lost 1 base, with 7 bases spanning the gap. Every donor was a healthy Caucasian. TCRdb reanalysed the 5' RACE reads using MiXCR and keeps one entry per CDR3 protein. The table has about 690,000 distinct CDR3 sequences, around 6% seen once. This clonotype was recorded many times. Its antigen is currently unknown. This clonotype was obtained from a man aged 18-30 years in good health. This chain connects TRBV5-1 to TRBJ1-1; D remains unclear. The sample taken for sequencing was naive T cells sorted from blood. The DNA of the CDR3 is TGCGCCAGCAGCTTGGCACACACGAACACTGAAGCTTTCTTT. Its protein product is CASSLAHTNTEAFF.